The entry below describes one T cell receptor (beta chain). The antigen is unknown. The data are from a study of OX40 agonist ivuxolimab in advanced cancers. In the study overall: Hepatocellular carcinoma, melanoma, renal cell or head and neck cancer occurred in dose-escalation patients. Points from the study as a whole: The expanded peripheral T cells' antigen specificity was not determined.

V lost 2 bases, J lost 6 bases, and 4 bases stayed unmatched. The CDR3 contains 15 residues. In germline, CDR1 is SGHTA, CDR2 FQGNSA. Clones were read by immunoSEQ multiplex PCR, and TCRdb kept only the in-frame ones, dropping some. The repertoire holds 20,000 to 25,000 clones, with approximately 84% as singletons. The rearrangement joins TRBV7-2 to TRBJ2-7, with TRBD2 matching over 13 bases. The material sequenced was CD4+ or CD8+ T cells sorted from blood, taken in a trial of the OX40 agonist ivuxolimab. This receptor was obtained from an adult with an advanced solid tumor such as melanoma, head and neck, liver or kidney cancer. The CDR3 region has the DNA TGTGCCAGCAGCTTATCACTAGCGGGGGGGAGCGAGCAGTACTTC. Translating gives CASSLSLAGGSEQYF.